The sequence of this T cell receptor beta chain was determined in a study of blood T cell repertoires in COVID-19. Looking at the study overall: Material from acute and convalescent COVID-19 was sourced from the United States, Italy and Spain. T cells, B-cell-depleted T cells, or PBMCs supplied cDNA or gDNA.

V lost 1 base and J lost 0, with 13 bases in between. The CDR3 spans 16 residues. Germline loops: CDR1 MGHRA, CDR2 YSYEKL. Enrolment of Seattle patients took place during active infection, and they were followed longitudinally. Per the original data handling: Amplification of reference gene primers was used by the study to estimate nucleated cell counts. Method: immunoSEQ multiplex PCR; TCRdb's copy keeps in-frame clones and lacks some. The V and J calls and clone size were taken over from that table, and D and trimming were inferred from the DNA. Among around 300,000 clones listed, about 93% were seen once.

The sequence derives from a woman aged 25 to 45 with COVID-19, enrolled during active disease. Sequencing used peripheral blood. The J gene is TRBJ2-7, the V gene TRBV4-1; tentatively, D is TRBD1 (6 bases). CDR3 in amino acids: CASSQVNQGSSYEQYF. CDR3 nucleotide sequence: TGCGCCAGCAGCCAAGTAAACCAGGGGAGCTCCTACGAGCAGTACTTC.